This T cell receptor beta chain was sequenced in a study of T cell responses to AZD1222 COVID-19 vaccine. Study-wide context: Analyses pooled second doses at about 4 or about 12 weeks.

Study conclusions and caveats: Baseline seropositivity occurred in only a handful of AZD1222 recipients.

TCRdb's copy holds only in-frame clones and misses some; the assay was immunoSEQ multiplex PCR. In the table there are approximately 150,000 clones, about 91% of which are singletons. This CDR3 has 14 residues. V dropped 7 bases and J dropped 0 bases, with 13 bases sitting between them. This clone came up once. Its antigen remains unidentified. V gene TRBV5-3 combines with J gene TRBJ1-1; the D gene is possibly TRBD1 (6 bases). TRBV5-3 is filed as an ORF, its function uncertain. The TCR originated in an adult in good health. The sample consisted of peripheral blood, taken on day 0 of AZD1222 vaccination. The DNA of the CDR3 is TGTGCCAGATTACGGACAGACATGAACACTGAAGCTTTCTTT. It yields the protein CARLRTDMNTEAFF.